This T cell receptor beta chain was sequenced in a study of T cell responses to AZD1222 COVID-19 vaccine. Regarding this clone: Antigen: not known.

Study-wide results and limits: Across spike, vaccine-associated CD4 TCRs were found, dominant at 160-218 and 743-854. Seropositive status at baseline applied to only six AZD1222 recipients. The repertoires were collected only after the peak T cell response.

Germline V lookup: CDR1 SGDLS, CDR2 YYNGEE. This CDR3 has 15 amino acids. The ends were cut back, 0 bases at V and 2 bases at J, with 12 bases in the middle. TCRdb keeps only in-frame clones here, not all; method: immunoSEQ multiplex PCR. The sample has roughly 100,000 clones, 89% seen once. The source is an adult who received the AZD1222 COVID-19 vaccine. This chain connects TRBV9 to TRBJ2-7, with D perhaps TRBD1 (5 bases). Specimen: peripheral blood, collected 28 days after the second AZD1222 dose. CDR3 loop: CASSVAPETAYEQYF. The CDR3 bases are TGTGCCAGCAGCGTAGCTCCTGAGACAGCCTACGAGCAGTACTTC.